Following are 26 T cell receptor beta chains from one sample sequenced in a study of blood T cell repertoires in COVID-19. Clones were sequenced by immunoSEQ multiplex PCR, and TCRdb holds only the in-frame ones, with some missing. Found here are about 200,000 clones, approximately 84% of them singletons; the top ten hold roughly 4.5%. Sample: peripheral blood. These TCRs come from a woman of 80 years or more with acute or convalescent COVID-19.

V gene TRBV7-2 combines with J gene TRBJ2-5; a weak D match, TRBD2 (6 bases). Germline V gene data show CDR1 as SGHTA and CDR2 as FQGNSA. Trimming cost V 2 bases and J 2 bases, with 9 bases left between them. This CDR3 is built from 14 residues. Written as DNA, the CDR3 is TGTGCCAGCAGCTTACTAGCGCAACAAGAGACCCAGTACTTC. This codes for CASSLLAQQETQYF.

This chain joins TRBV27 and TRBJ1-3, with TRBD1 matching over 9 bases. The junction had 10 bases not matched to a gene; V was cut back by 4 bases and J by 3 bases. CDR1 and CDR2 (germline): MNHEY, SMNVEV (reference sequence). The CDR3 loop spans 17 amino acids. CDR3 sequence reads: CASSSFRDRAVGNTIYF. The CDR3 nucleotides are TGTGCCAGCAGTTCATTCCGGGACAGGGCAGTTGGAAACACCATATATTTT.

The CDR3 is CASSLVNSYGYTF. CDR3 sequence (DNA): TGTGCCAGCAGTTTAGTAAATAGCTATGGCTACACCTTC. The rearrangement uses TRBV12-3 or TRBV12-4 and TRBJ1-2; D gene ambiguous. This CDR3 region has 13 residues. V lost 1 base and J lost 4, with 7 bases in between.

The chain is built from TRBV7-3 and TRBJ1-1; 9 bases match TRBD1. This CDR3 is 15 amino acids long. Germline loops: CDR1 SGHTA, CDR2 FQGTGA. Trimming cost V 5 bases and J 4 bases; bases outside gene matches: 8. For the CDR3, the DNA is TGTGCCAGCAGCCTACGCCCGACAGGGGGCACTGAAGCTTTCTTT. Translated: CASSLRPTGGTEAFF.

This chain joins TRBV19 and TRBJ2-3; no reliable D call. The CDR3 runs to 14 residues. Germline CDR1 and CDR2: LNHDA and SQIVND (reference sequence). Trimming cost V 1 base and J 4 bases, with 9 bases left between them. For the CDR3, the DNA is TGTGCCAGTAGTATAGGACTCCAAGCAGATACGCAGTATTTT. It is translated as CASSIGLQADTQYF.

The rearrangement uses TRBV28 and TRBJ2-3; TRBD2 matches at 13 bases. Trimming at V came to 4 bases and at J to 3 bases, leaving 7 bases not matched to a gene. The CDR3 length is 17 residues. CDR1 and CDR2 from the germline V gene are MDHEN and SYDVKM. The DNA for the CDR3 is TGTGCCAGCAGTTCCGGACTAGCGGGAGTATTGACAGATACGCAGTATTTT. Translating it yields CASSSGLAGVLTDTQYF.

CDR3 loop: CASSLSGRALYEQYF. The CDR3 nucleotides read TGTGCCAGCAGCCTAAGCGGGAGGGCCCTGTACGAGCAGTACTTC. V usage is TRBV7-9 and J usage is TRBJ2-7; 10 bases agree with TRBD2. The CDR3 has 15 residues. CDR1 and CDR2 (germline): SEHNR, FQNEAQ (reference sequence). V dropped 5 bases and J dropped 4; count of bases not matched to a gene: 8.

V is TRBV2 and J is TRBJ1-1; no clear D gene. CDR3 length equals 14 residues. Looked up from germline, CDR1 is SNHLY and CDR2 is FYNNEI. V dropped 6 bases and J dropped 3 bases, with 14 bases sitting between them. The CDR3 reads CASRLILPDTEAFF. DNA of the CDR3: TGTGCCAGCAGACTCATCCTGCCGGACACTGAAGCTTTCTTT.

The V call is TRBV19, the J call TRBJ2-2; D gene unclear. The CDR3 is made up of 15 amino acids. Per the germline V gene, CDR1 is LNHDA and CDR2 is SQIVND (reference sequence). V lost 3 bases, J lost 1 base, and 9 bases lay in between. In DNA form, the CDR3 reads TGTGCCAGTAGTATCTTACAGATGAACACCGGGGAGCTGTTTTTT. It is translated as CASSILQMNTGELFF. Complete variable domain (other parts from reference TRBV19 and TRBJ2-2): DGGITQSPKYLFRKEGQNVTLSCEQNLNHDAMYWYRQDPGQGLRLIYYSQIVNDFQKGDIAEGYSVSREKKESFPLTVTSAQKNPTAFYLCASSILQMNTGELFFGEGSRLTVL.

The chain links TRBV2 to TRBJ1-5; D remains unclear. V lost 7 bases to trimming and J lost 2 bases, with 12 bases between them. The V gene's germline CDR1 is SNHLY and CDR2 FYNNEI. This CDR3 is 14 amino acids long. The CDR3: CASKVGRGNQPQHF. In DNA form, the CDR3 reads TGTGCCAGCAAGGTAGGGAGGGGCAATCAGCCCCAGCATTTT. The full variable domain, completed using reference TRBV2 and TRBJ1-5, is EPEVTQTPSHQVTQMGQEVILRCVPISNHLYFYWYRQILGQKVEFLVSFYNNEISEKSEIFDDQFSVERPDGSNFTLKIRSTKLEDSAMYFCASKVGRGNQPQHFGDGTRLSIL.

The count of this clone is one. V is TRBV5-1 and J is TRBJ2-1; D remains unclear. The germline gives CDR1 SGHRS, CDR2 YFSETQ. V shed 0 bases and J shed 5 bases, with 9 bases lying between them. The CDR3 spans 14 residues. The CDR3 region is CASSLGALNNEQFF. CDR3 DNA sequence: TGCGCCAGCAGCTTGGGGGCTCTTAACAATGAGCAGTTCTTC.

The V call is TRBV11-2, the J call TRBJ2-1; 11 nucleotides match TRBD2. The CDR3 runs to 15 residues. Germline V gives CDR1 SGHAT, CDR2 FQNNGV. The trim removed 5 bases at V and 6 bases at J, leaving 6 bases unmatched. The CDR3 loop is CASSTSGTSGNEQFF. DNA for the CDR3: TGTGCCAGCAGCACAAGTGGGACTAGCGGCAATGAGCAGTTCTTC. Full variable domain (missing parts from reference TRBV11-2 and TRBJ2-1): EAGVAQSPRYKIIEKRQSVAFWCNPISGHATLYWYQQILGQGPKLLIQFQNNGVVDDSQLPKDRFSAERLKGVDSTLKIQPAKLEDSAVYLCASSTSGTSGNEQFFGPGTRLTVL.

This chain uses TRBV11-2 with TRBJ2-7; D may be TRBD2 (5 bases). Germline V gene data show CDR1 as SGHAT and CDR2 as FQNNGV. This CDR3 comprises 15 residues. The V and J ends lost 6 bases and 2 bases respectively, with 17 bases between them. As DNA, the CDR3 is TGTGCCAGCAGTTCCCCTAGACTAAGCCCCTACGAGCAGTACTTC. Protein sequence: CASSSPRLSPYEQYF.

This clone was seen only a few times. The rearrangement links TRBV29-1 to TRBJ2-1; maybe TRBD2 (6 bases). There are 13 residues in the CDR3. The V end lost 1 base, the J end lost 8 bases, and 12 bases lay between the germline ends. The V gene's germline CDR1 is SQVTM and CDR2 ANQGSEA. CDR3: CSVEVGLKHEQFF. The CDR3 DNA follows: TGCAGCGTTGAAGTAGGACTAAAGCATGAGCAGTTCTTC.

The chain links TRBV27 to TRBJ2-3; D not certain. The CDR3 is 16 residues long. V was shortened by 8 bases and J by 3 bases, with 21 bases between the two germline ends. Germline loops: CDR1 MNHEY, CDR2 SMNVEV (reference sequence). The CDR3 DNA is TGTGCCAGCTCTATCCTCCCCCGGAGTTCTACAGATACGCAGTATTTT. Protein product: CASSILPRSSTDTQYF.

J is TRBJ1-6 and V is TRBV2, with 7 bases aligning to TRBD1. This CDR3 comprises 16 residues. Germline-derived CDR1 and CDR2 are SNHLY and FYNNEI. Losses at the gene ends were 2 bases for V and 6 bases for J; bases not matched to a gene: 7. The CDR3 sequence is CASSEYNRGVNSPLHF. The CDR3 DNA reads as TGTGCCAGCAGTGAATATAACAGGGGAGTTAATTCACCCCTCCACTTT. The full variable domain, its missing parts supplied by reference TRBV2 and TRBJ1-6, is EPEVTQTPSHQVTQMGQEVILRCVPISNHLYFYWYRQILGQKVEFLVSFYNNEISEKSEIFDDQFSVERPDGSNFTLKIRSTKLEDSAMYFCASSEYNRGVNSPLHFGNGTRLTVT.

The V and J genes are TRBV5-6 and TRBJ1-3; D perhaps matches TRBD1 (6 bases). Trimming pared 4 bases from V and 2 bases from J, leaving 7 bases between. This CDR3 region has 13 residues. Germline V CDR1 and CDR2: SGHDT, YYEEEE. This CDR3 is CASSRDTGNTIYF. The CDR3 DNA follows: TGTGCCAGCAGCCGGGACACTGGAAACACCATATATTTT.

CDR3 coding DNA: TGTGCCAGCAGCCCAACCGGGACAGGGGGCTTAGGGCAGTACTTC. Encoded protein: CASSPTGTGGLGQYF. The rearrangement links TRBV3-1 (or the pseudogene TRBV3-2) to TRBJ2-7, with TRBD1 identical over 12 bases. Germline values: CDR1 LGHDT, CDR2 YNNKEL (reference sequence). The CDR3 contains 15 residues. With V trimmed by 4 bases and J by 9 bases, 10 bases remained unmatched.

This rearrangement joins TRBV18 to TRBJ1-3; a possible D gene is TRBD1 (5 bases). The CDR3 runs to 13 residues. Germline CDR1 is KGHSH and CDR2 is LQKENI. Deletions cut 0 bases from V and 7 bases from J, with 7 bases between. CDR3 sequence (DNA): TGTGCCAGCTCACCACCAAAGGGGAACACCATATATTTT. It yields the protein CASSPPKGNTIYF.

The gene calls are TRBV19 and TRBJ2-1; possibly TRBD1 for D (6 bases). CDR1 and CDR2 (germline): LNHDA, SQIVND (reference sequence). Trimming shortened V by 8 bases and J by 0 bases, and 11 bases separated the two germline ends. CDR3 length equals 14 residues. CDR3 residues: CASGKQGSYNEQFF. The CDR3 DNA follows: TGTGCCAGTGGGAAACAGGGCTCCTACAATGAGCAGTTCTTC. The full variable domain, completed using reference TRBV19 and TRBJ2-1, is DGGITQSPKYLFRKEGQNVTLSCEQNLNHDAMYWYRQDPGQGLRLIYYSQIVNDFQKGDIAEGYSVSREKKESFPLTVTSAQKNPTAFYLCASGKQGSYNEQFFGPGTRLTVL.

The chain couples TRBV4-1 to TRBJ1-5; a weak D match, TRBD1 (6 bases). Trimming cost V 3 bases and J 0 bases, with 15 bases left between them. CDR3 size: 17 residues. The germline V gene has CDR1 MGHRA and CDR2 YSYEKL. The CDR3 DNA sequence: TGCGCCAGCAGCCACAGGCTGGGGGCGGATAGCAATCAGCCCCAGCATTTT. Its protein product is CASSHRLGADSNQPQHF.

The gene calls are TRBV18 and TRBJ2-2; 14 bases are a match to TRBD2. CDR3 length equals 18 residues. Germline assignment: CDR1 KGHSH and CDR2 LQKENI. J was trimmed by 0 bases and V by 3 bases; bases with no gene match: 3. This CDR3 is CASSPAGLAGANTGELFF. The CDR3 nucleotides are TGTGCCAGCTCACCCGCGGGACTAGCGGGAGCGAACACCGGGGAGCTGTTTTTT. Full variable domain (missing parts from reference TRBV18 and TRBJ2-2): NAGVMQNPRHLVRRRGQEARLRCSPMKGHSHVYWYRQLPEEGLKFMVYLQKENIIDESGMPKERFSAEFPKEGPSILRIQQVVRGDSAAYFCASSPAGLAGANTGELFFGEGSRLTVL.

The rearrangement uses TRBV5-8 and TRBJ2-1, with TRBD2 as a possible D gene (5 bases). Trimming cost V 0 bases and J 1 base, with 5 bases left between them. Germline V lookup: CDR1 SGHTS, CDR2 YDEGEE. The CDR3 extends over 14 amino acids. The CDR3 region is CASSLAGSYNEQFF. The CDR3 nucleotides are TGTGCCAGCAGCTTGGCGGGATCCTACAATGAGCAGTTCTTC.

This chain joins TRBV10-1 and TRBJ1-4; possibly TRBD1 for D (5 bases). The germline V gene has CDR1 WNHNN and CDR2 SYGVQD (reference sequence). Trimming shortened V by 4 bases and J by 4 bases, and 7 bases separated the two germline ends. The CDR3 consists of 13 residues. This chain's CDR3 is CASSGQGNEKLFF. For the CDR3, the DNA is TGCGCCAGCAGTGGCCAGGGTAATGAAAAACTGTTTTTT.

This clone was observed a few times. The CDR3 protein is CASSRDRGTDTQYF. The CDR3, as DNA: TGTGCCAGCAGCCGGGACAGGGGCACAGATACGCAGTATTTT. The chain employs TRBV2 and TRBJ2-3; the match to TRBD1 covers 9 bases. With 6 bases clipped from V and 1 base from J, the junction kept 2 bases outside the gene matches. The CDR3 is 14 amino acids. From germline, CDR1 is SNHLY and CDR2 FYNNEI.

The genes are TRBV30 and TRBJ1-4; D perhaps matches TRBD1 (5 bases). The CDR3 runs to 15 residues. Germline values: CDR1 GTSNPN, CDR2 SVGIG (reference sequence). The V end lost 5 bases, the J end lost 4 bases, and 17 bases lay between the germline ends. CDR3 nucleotides: TGTGCCTGGGCCGACAGAGCCCGAAGTAATGAAAAACTGTTTTTT. It yields the protein CAWADRARSNEKLFF.